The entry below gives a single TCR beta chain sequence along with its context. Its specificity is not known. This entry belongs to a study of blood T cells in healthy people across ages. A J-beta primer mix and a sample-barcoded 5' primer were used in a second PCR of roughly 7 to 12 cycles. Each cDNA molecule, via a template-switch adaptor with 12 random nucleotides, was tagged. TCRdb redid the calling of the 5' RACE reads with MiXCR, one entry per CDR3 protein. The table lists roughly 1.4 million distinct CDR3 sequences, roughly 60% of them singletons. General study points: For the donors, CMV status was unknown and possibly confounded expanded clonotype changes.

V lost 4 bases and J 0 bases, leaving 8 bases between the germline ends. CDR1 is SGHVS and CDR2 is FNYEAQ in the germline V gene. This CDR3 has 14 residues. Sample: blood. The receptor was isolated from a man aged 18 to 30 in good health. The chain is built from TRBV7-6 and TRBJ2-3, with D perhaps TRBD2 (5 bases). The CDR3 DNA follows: TGTGCCAGCAGCTCGGACTTAAGCACAGATACGCAGTATTTT. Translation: CASSSDLSTDTQYF.